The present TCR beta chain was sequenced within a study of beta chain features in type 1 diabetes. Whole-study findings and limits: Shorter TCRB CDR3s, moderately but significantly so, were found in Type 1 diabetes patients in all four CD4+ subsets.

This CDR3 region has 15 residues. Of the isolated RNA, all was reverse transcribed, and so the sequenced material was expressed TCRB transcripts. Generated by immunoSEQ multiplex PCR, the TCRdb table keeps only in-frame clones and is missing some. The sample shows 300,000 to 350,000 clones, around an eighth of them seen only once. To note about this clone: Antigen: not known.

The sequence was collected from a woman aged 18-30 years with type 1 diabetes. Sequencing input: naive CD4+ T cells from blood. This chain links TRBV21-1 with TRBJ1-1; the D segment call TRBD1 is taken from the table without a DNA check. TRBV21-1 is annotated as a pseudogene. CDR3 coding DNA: TGTGCCAGCAGCGGGGGGGACAGGGATGAAACTGAAGCTTTCTTT. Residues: CASSGGDRDETEAFF.